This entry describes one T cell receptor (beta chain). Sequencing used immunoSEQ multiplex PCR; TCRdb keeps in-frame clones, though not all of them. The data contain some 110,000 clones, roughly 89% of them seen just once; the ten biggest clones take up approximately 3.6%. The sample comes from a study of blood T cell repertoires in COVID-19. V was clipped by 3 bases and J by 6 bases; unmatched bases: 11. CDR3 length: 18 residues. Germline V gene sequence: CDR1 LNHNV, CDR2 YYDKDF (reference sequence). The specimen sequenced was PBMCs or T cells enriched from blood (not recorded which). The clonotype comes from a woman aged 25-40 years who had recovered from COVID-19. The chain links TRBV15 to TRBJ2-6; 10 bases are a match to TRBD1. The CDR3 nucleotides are TGTGCCACCAGCAGGAGGGCCTTGACAGGGGGCGAGGCCAACGTCCTGACTTTC. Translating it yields CATSRRALTGGEANVLTF.